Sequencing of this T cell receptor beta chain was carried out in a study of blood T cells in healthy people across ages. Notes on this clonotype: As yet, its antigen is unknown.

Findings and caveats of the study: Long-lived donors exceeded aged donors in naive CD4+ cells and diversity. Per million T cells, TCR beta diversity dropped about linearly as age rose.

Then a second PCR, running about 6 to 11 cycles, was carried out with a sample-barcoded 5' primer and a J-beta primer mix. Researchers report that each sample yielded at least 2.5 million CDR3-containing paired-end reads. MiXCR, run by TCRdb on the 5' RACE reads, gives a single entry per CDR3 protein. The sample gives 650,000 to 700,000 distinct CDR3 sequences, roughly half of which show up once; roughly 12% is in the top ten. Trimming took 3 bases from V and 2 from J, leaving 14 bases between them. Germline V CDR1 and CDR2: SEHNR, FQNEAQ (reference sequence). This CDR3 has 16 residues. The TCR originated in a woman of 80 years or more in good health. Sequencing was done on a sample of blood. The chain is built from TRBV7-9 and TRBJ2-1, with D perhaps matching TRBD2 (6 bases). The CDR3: CASSFNTSFPYNEQFF. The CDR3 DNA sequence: TGTGCCAGCAGCTTTAATACTAGCTTCCCCTACAATGAGCAGTTCTTC.